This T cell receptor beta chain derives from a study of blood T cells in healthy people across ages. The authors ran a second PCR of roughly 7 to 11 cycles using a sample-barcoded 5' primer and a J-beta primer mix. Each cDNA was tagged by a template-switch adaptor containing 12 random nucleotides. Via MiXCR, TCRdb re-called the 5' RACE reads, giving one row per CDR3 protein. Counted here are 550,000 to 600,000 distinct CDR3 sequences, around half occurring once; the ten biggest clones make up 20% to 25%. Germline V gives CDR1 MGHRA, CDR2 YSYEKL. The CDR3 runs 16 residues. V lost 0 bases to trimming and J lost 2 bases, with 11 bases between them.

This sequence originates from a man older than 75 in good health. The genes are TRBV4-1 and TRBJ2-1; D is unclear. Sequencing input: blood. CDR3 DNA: TGCGCCAGCAGCCAAGATCCAGCGACCACCTACAATGAGCAGTTCTTC. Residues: CASSQDPATTYNEQFF.